Each of the 15 T cell receptor beta chains below was sequenced from the same sample in a study of T-cell memory formation after mild COVID-19. MiXCR was run by TCRdb on the 5' RACE reads, yielding one entry per CDR3 protein. The table shows about 400,000 distinct CDR3 sequences, with approximately 15% occurring only once. The sample taken for sequencing was PBMCs or a T cell subset sorted from them (not recorded which). All receptors come from a man younger than 35 who had mild COVID-19 (a few samples of this study predate the infection). Cell type and time point are not known.

This clonotype was seen more than once but under ten times. The chain is built from TRBV25-1 and TRBJ1-1, with TRBD1 identical over 9 bases. J gave up 6 bases and V 3 bases, and 11 bases lay outside the gene matches. This CDR3 has 16 residues. The germline V gene has CDR1 MGHDK and CDR2 SYGVNS. CDR3 coding DNA: TGTGCCAGCAGTGATAGTGGGACAGGGAGTGAAGCTGAAGCTTTCTTT. Amino acid sequence: CASSDSGTGSEAEAFF. The complete variable domain, with remaining parts taken from reference TRBV25-1 and TRBJ1-1, reads EADIYQTPRYLVIGTGKKITLECSQTMGHDKMYWYQQDPGMELHLIHYSYGVNSTEKGDLSSESTVSRIRTEHFPLTLESARPSHTSQYLCASSDSGTGSEAEAFFGQGTRLTVV.

The chain is built from TRBV18 and TRBJ2-1, with 7 bases fitting TRBD2. V shed 3 bases, J shed 6 bases, and the junction held 8 bases outside the gene matches. The CDR3 consists of 15 residues. The germline V gene has CDR1 KGHSH and CDR2 LQKENI. CDR3 sequence (DNA): TGTGCCAGCTCACCCTCCCACGGGGGGACCAATGAGCAGTTCTTC. Translation: CASSPSHGGTNEQFF.

This clonotype has only a few counts. This chain joins TRBV5-6 and TRBJ2-7; unclear D gene. Trimming took 2 bases from V and 1 from J, leaving 10 bases between them. The CDR3 is made up of 14 amino acids. Germline-derived CDR1 and CDR2 are SGHDT and YYEEEE. In DNA form, the CDR3 reads TGTGCCAGCAGCTTTGGCGAGTTTTCCTACGAGCAGTACTTC. Translated, it gives CASSFGEFSYEQYF.

The chain carries TRBV25-1 and TRBJ2-5; D not resolved. V shed 6 bases and J shed 5 bases, with 7 bases lying between them. The V gene's germline CDR1 is MGHDK and CDR2 SYGVNS. The CDR3 runs 11 residues. The CDR3 DNA follows: TGTGCCAGCAGGGTGTCTGAGACCCAGTACTTC. It encodes CASRVSETQYF.

This clonotype came up a few times. The J gene is TRBJ2-3, the V gene TRBV28; the D is unclear. Trimming stripped 4 bases from V and 15 bases from J, with 26 bases between. The CDR3 loop spans 15 amino acids. Germline V CDR1 and CDR2: MDHEN, SYDVKM. The CDR3 region is CASSSYLRSNSLQYF. DNA for the CDR3: TGTGCCAGCAGTTCTTACCTCCGTTCGAACTCACTGCAATATTTT.

In this sample, this clonotype turned up a few times. The rearrangement links TRBV7-2 to TRBJ1-2; TRBD1 matches 9 bases. In germline, CDR1 is SGHTA, CDR2 FQGNSA. The CDR3 sequence is 18 residues long. The junction had 12 bases not matched to a gene; V was cut back by 1 base and J by 3 bases. The CDR3 coding sequence is TGTGCCAGCAGCTTAGTCCCCCCGACAGGGGGGGTTGACTATGGCTACACCTTC. Residues: CASSLVPPTGGVDYGYTF.

This clonotype came up once. The V gene is TRBV27, the J gene TRBJ2-5, with 10 bases fitting TRBD2. The ends lost 4 bases at V and 0 bases at J; junction bases unmatched: 5. Germline loops: CDR1 MNHEY, CDR2 SMNVEV (reference sequence). This CDR3 is 16 amino acids long. CDR3 in DNA: TGTGCCAGCAGTTCTGAAGCGGGGGGGTACCAAGAGACCCAGTACTTC. Protein product: CASSSEAGGYQETQYF.

The chain's CDR3 is CASSLSTNEKLFF. The CDR3 DNA follows: TGTGCCAGCAGTCTTTCAACTAATGAAAAACTGTTTTTT. The V call is TRBV12-3 or TRBV12-4, the J call TRBJ1-4; D not certain. The CDR3 runs to 13 residues. V was pared by 5 bases and J by 0 bases, with 4 bases between.

The chain has TRBV9 and TRBJ2-1; D may be TRBD1 or TRBD2 (6 bases each). V was cut by 3 bases and J by 8 bases, with 15 bases left in between. Germline CDR1 is SGDLS and CDR2 is YYNGEE. The CDR3 is 14 residues long. CDR3 DNA: TGTGCCAGCAGCGGGGCGGAGGGGGTCGATGAGCAGTTCTTC. Protein: CASSGAEGVDEQFF.

In DNA, the CDR3 is TGTGCCAGCAGCTATCAAGGGGGGGTTGTTGCCGGGGAGCTGTTTTTT. Its protein is CASSYQGGVVAGELFF. The chain joins TRBV9 to TRBJ2-2; a weak D match, TRBD2 (7 bases). The CDR3 has 16 amino acids. In germline, CDR1 is SGDLS, CDR2 YYNGEE. Deletions cut 4 bases from V and 6 bases from J, with 19 bases between.

Worth noting for this clonotype: With a much larger clone just one base away, this may be a read error. The chain recombines TRBV4-3 with TRBJ2-5; D gene uncertain. The CDR3 loop spans 14 amino acids. The V gene's germline CDR1 is LGHNA and CDR2 YSLEER. The CDR3 DNA reads TGCGCCATCAGCCAAGGTACCTACCAAGAGACCCAGTACTTC. Translated: CAISQGTYQETQYF.

A few counts support this clonotype. The chain carries TRBV20-1 and TRBJ2-7, with D unclear. Germline-derived CDR1 and CDR2 are DFQATT and SNEGSKA (reference sequence). This CDR3 has 11 amino acids. The V gene lost 2 bases and the J gene lost 3 bases, with 5 bases spanning the gap. The CDR3 protein is CSARSNYEQYV. The CDR3 DNA sequence: TGCAGTGCTAGAAGTAACTACGAGCAGTACGTC.

The chain employs TRBV10-2 and TRBJ2-7; unclear D gene. Trimming cost V 6 bases and J 6 bases, with 15 bases left between them. The CDR3 length is 13 residues. The germline CDR1 and CDR2 sequences are WSHSY and SAAADI. The chain's CDR3 is CASRIPGESEQYF. The CDR3 DNA follows: TGCGCCAGCAGAATCCCCGGAGAGAGCGAGCAGTACTTC.

The V call is TRBV3-1, the J call TRBJ1-6; maybe TRBD1 (5 bases). CDR1 and CDR2 from the germline V gene are LGHDT and YNNKEL (reference sequence). Deletions cut 5 bases from V and 7 bases from J, with 12 bases between. CDR3 size: 14 residues. The CDR3 DNA reads TGTGCCAGCAGCAGCCGGGACGGGAATTCACCCCTCCACTTT. Protein product: CASSSRDGNSPLHF.

The genes are TRBV24-1 and TRBJ2-5; 7 nucleotides align to TRBD2. V lost 1 base and J lost 5; bases outside the gene matches: 3. This CDR3 has 14 residues. In germline, CDR1 is KGHDR, CDR2 SFDVKD. The CDR3 coding sequence is TGTGCCACCAGTGATTTTGACGGGAGGGAGACCCAGTACTTC. Its translation is CATSDFDGRETQYF.